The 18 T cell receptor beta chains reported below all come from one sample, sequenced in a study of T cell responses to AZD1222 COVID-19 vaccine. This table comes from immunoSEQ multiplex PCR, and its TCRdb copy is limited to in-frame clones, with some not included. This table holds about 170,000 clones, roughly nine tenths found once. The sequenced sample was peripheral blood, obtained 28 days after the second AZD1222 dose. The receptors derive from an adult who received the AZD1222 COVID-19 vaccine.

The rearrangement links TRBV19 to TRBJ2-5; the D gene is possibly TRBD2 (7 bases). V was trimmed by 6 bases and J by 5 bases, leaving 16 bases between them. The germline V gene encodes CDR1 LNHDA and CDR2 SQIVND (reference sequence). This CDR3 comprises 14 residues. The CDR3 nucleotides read TGTGCCAGTAGCGATTGGGGGGGCGGGGAGACCCAGTACTTC. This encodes CASSDWGGGETQYF.

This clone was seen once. The CDR3: CASRPDRGPNYGYTF. The CDR3, as DNA: TGTGCCAGCAGACCCGACAGGGGTCCTAACTATGGCTACACCTTC. V usage is TRBV6-4 and J usage is TRBJ1-2; 8 nucleotides match TRBD1. This CDR3 region has 15 residues. With V trimmed by 6 bases and J by 0 bases, 6 bases remained unmatched. Germline-derived CDR1 and CDR2 are MRHNA and SNTAGT.

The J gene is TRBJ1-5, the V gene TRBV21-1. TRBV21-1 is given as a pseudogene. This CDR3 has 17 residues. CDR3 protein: CASSKARERNSNQPQHF. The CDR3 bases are TGTGCCAGCAGCAAAGCGCGGGAGCGAAATAGCAATCAGCCCCAGCATTTT.

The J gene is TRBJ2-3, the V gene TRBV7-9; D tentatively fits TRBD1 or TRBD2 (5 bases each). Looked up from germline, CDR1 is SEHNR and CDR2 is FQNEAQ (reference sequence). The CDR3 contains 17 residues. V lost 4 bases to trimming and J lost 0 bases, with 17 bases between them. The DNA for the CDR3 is TGTGCCAGCAGCTCTGAACGCCGGGGCCTCAGCACAGATACGCAGTATTTT. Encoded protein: CASSSERRGLSTDTQYF.

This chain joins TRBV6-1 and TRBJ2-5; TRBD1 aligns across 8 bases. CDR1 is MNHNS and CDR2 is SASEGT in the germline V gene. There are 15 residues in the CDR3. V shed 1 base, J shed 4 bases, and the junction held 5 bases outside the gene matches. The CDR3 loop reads CASSEGTGIGETQYF. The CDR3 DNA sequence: TGTGCCAGCAGTGAAGGGACAGGGATTGGAGAGACCCAGTACTTC.

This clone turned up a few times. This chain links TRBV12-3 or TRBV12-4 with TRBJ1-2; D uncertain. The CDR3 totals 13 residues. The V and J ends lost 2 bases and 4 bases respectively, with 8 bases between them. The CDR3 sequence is CASSLNPAYGYTF. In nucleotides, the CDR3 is TGTGCCAGCAGTTTAAACCCCGCCTATGGCTACACCTTC.

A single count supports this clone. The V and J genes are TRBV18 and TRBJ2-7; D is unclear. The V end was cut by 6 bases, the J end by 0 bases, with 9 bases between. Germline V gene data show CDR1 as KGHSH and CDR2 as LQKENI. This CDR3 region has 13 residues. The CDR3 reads CASSLQSSYEQYF. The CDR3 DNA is TGTGCCAGCTCTCTCCAAAGCTCCTACGAGCAGTACTTC.

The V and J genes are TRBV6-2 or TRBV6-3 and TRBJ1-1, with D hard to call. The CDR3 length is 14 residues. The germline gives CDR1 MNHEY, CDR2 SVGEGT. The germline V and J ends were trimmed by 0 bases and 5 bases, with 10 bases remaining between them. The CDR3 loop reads CASSYSAGGTEAFF. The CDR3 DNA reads TGTGCCAGCAGTTACTCCGCCGGAGGGACTGAAGCTTTCTTT.

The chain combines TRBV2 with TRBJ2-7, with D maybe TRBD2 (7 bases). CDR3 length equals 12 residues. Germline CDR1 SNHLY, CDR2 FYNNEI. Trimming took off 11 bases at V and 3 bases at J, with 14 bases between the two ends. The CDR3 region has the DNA TGTGCCCTCACGGGGGGCCACTACGAGCAGTACTTC. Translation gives CALTGGHYEQYF.

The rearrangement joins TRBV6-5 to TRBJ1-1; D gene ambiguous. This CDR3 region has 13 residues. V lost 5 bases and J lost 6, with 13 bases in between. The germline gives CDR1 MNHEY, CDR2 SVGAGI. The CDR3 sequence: CASSTPEGAEAFF. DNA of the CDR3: TGTGCCAGCAGTACCCCGGAGGGAGCTGAAGCTTTCTTT.

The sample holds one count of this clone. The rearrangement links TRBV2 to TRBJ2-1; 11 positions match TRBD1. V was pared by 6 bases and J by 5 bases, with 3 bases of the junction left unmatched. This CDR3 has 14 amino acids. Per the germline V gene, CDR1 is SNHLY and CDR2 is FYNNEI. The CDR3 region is CASSRDRGNNEQFF. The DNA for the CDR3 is TGTGCCAGCAGCAGGGACAGGGGGAACAATGAGCAGTTCTTC. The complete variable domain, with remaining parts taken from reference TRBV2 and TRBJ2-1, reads EPEVTQTPSHQVTQMGQEVILRCVPISNHLYFYWYRQILGQKVEFLVSFYNNEISEKSEIFDDQFSVERPDGSNFTLKIRSTKLEDSAMYFCASSRDRGNNEQFFGPGTRLTVL.

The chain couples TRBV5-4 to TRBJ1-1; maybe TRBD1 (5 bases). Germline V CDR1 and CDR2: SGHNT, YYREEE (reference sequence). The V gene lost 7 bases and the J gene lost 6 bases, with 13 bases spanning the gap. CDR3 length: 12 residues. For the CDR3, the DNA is TGTGCCAGCTCCCTACCAGGGTCTGAAGCTTTCTTT. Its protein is CASSLPGSEAFF. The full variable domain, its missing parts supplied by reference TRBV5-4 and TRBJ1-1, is ETGVTQSPTHLIKTRGQQVTLRCSSQSGHNTVSWYQQALGQGPQFIFQYYREEENGRGNFPPRFSGLQFPNYSSELNVNALELDDSALYLCASSLPGSEAFFGQGTRLTVV.

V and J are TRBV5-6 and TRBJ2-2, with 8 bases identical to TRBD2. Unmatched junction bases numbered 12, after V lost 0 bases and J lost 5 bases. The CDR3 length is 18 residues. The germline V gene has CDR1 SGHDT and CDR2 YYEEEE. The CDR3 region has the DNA TGTGCCAGCAGCTTGGAGGGGTGGCGGGGGGCTCGGACCGGGGAGCTGTTTTTT. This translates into CASSLEGWRGARTGELFF.

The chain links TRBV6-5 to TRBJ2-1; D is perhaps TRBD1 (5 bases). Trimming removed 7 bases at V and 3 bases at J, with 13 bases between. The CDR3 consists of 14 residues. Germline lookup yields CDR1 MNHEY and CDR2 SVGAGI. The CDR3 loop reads CASKQDQGYNEQFF. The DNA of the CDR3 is TGTGCCAGCAAGCAGGACCAGGGCTACAATGAGCAGTTCTTC.

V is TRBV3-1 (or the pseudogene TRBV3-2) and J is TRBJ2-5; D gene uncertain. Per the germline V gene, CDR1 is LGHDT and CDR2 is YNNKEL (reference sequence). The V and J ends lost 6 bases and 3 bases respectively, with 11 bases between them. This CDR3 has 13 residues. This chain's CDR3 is CASRRELKETQYF. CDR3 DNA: TGTGCCAGCAGGCGTGAACTAAAAGAGACCCAGTACTTC.

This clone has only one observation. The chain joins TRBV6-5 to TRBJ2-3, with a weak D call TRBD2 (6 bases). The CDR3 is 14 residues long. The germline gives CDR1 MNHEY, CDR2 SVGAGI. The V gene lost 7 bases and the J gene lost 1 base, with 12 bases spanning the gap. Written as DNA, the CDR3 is TGTGCCAGCACCACGGGGAGGCGCACAGATACGCAGTATTTT. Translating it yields CASTTGRRTDTQYF.

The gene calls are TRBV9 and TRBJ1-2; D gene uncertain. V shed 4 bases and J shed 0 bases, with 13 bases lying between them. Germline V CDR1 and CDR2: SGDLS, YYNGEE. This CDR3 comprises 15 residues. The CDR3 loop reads CASSPSWTPNYGYTF. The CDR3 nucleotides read TGTGCCAGCAGCCCAAGCTGGACTCCTAACTATGGCTACACCTTC.

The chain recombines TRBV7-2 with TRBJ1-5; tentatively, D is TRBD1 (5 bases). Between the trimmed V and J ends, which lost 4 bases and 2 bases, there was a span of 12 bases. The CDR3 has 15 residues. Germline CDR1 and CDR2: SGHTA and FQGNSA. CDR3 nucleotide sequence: TGTGCCAGCAGCTCTGCGGGACTTCGCAATCAGCCCCAGCATTTT. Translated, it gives CASSSAGLRNQPQHF.